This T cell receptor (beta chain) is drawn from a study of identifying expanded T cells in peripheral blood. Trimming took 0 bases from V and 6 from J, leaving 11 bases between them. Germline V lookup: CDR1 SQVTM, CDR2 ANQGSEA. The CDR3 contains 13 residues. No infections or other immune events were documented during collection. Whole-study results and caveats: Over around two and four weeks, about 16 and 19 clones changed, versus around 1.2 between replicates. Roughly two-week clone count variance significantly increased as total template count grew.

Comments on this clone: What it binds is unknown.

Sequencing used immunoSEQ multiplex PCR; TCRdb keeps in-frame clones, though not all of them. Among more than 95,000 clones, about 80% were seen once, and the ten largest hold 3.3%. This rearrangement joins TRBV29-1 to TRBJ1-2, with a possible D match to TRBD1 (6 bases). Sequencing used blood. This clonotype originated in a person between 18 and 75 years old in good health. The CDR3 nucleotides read TGCAGCGTTGAAGATTACGCAGGGGATGGCTACACCTTC. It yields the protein CSVEDYAGDGYTF.